This TCR beta chain was retrieved from a study of CD8+ T cells in alopecia areata. RNA was isolated and reverse transcribed to cDNA, the sequencing template. TCRdb keeps only in-frame clones here, not all; method: immunoSEQ multiplex PCR. The sample gives approximately 13,000 clones, around 50% of which show up once; around 4.2% is in the top ten. In five patients, CD4+ T cells were split by CD25+CD127- sorting. CD4+ and CD8+ T cells were sorted from PBMCs. The germline V gene has CDR1 SGHVS and CDR2 FQNEAQ. Deletions cut 1 base from V and 5 bases from J, with 8 bases between. The CDR3 loop spans 13 amino acids.

The sequenced sample consisted of CD4+ Tregs sorted from blood. V usage is TRBV7-8 and J usage is TRBJ2-5; tentative D call: TRBD2 (5 bases). The TCR was taken from a human donor with alopecia areata. The CDR3 sequence: CASSLGGYETQYF. CDR3 in DNA: TGTGCCAGCAGCTTAGGAGGGTATGAGACCCAGTACTTC.